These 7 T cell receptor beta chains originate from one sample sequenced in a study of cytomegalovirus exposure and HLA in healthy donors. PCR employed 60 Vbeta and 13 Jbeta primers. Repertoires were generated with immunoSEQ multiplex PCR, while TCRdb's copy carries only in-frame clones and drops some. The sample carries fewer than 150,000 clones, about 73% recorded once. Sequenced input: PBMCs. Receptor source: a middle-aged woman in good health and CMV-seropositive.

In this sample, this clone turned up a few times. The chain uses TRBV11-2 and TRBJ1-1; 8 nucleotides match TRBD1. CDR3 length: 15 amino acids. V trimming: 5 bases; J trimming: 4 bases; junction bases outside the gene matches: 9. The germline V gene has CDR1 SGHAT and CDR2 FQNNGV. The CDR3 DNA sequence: TGTGCCAGCAGCGCGATAGGACAGGGAATCACTGAAGCTTTCTTT. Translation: CASSAIGQGITEAFF.

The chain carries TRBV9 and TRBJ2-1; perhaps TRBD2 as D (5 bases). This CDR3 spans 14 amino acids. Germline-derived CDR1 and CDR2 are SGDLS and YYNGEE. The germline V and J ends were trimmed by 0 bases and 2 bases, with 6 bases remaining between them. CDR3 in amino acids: CASSVDGAYNEQFF. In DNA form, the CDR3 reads TGTGCCAGCAGCGTAGACGGGGCCTACAATGAGCAGTTCTTC.

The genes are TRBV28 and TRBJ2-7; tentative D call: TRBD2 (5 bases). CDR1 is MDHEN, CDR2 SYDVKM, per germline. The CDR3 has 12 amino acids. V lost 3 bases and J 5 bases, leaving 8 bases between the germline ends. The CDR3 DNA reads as TGTGCCAGCAGTTTCGGAGGAGACGAGCAGTACTTC. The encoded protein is CASSFGGDEQYF. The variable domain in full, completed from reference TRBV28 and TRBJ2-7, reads DVKVTQSSRYLVKRTGEKVFLECVQDMDHENMFWYRQDPGLGLRLIYFSYDVKMKEKGDIPEGYSVSREKKERFSLILESASTNQTSMYLCASSFGGDEQYFGPGTRLTVT.

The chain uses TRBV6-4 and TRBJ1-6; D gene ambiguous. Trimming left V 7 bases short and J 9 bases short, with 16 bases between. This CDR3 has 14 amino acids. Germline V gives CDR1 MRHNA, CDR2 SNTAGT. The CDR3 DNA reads TGTGCCAGCACCGAAAACCCGGGTCTTTCACCCCTCCACTTT. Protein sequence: CASTENPGLSPLHF.

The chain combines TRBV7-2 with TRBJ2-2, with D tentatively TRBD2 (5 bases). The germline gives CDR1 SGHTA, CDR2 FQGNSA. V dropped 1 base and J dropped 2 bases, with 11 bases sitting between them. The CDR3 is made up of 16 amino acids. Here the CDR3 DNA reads TGTGCCAGCAGCTTAGGGAGGACCGTAAACACCGGGGAGCTGTTTTTT. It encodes CASSLGRTVNTGELFF.

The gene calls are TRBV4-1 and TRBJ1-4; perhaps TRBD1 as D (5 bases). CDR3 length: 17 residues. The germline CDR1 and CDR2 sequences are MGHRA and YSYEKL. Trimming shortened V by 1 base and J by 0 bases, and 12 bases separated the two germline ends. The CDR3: CASSQGRDFATNEKLFF. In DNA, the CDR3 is TGCGCCAGCAGCCAAGGCCGGGACTTTGCAACTAATGAAAAACTGTTTTTT.

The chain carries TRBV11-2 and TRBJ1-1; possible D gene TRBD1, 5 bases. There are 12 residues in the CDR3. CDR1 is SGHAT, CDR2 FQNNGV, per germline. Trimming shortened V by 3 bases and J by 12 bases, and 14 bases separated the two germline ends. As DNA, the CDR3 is TGTGCCAGCAGCTTTGGGGGAGGGAGGACTTTCTTT. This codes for CASSFGGGRTFF.